This entry lists 24 T cell receptor beta chains sequenced from one sample in a study of blood T cell repertoires in COVID-19. Sequenced by immunoSEQ multiplex PCR; TCRdb stores in-frame clones only, minus some. The sample carries roughly 140,000 clones, over 70% recorded once. The sequencing sample was made of peripheral blood. The receptor set was obtained from a woman in her forties or fifties with acute or convalescent COVID-19.

The CDR3 protein is CAWASGGGTDTQYF. The CDR3 bases are TGTGCCTGGGCTAGCGGGGGGGGTACAGATACGCAGTATTTT. This rearrangement joins TRBV30 to TRBJ2-3, with TRBD2 matching 12 bases. The J segment lost 3 bases and the V segment lost 5 bases, leaving 3 bases of the junction unmatched. Germline V CDR1 and CDR2: GTSNPN, SVGIG (reference sequence). This CDR3 comprises 14 residues.

V is TRBV6-5 and J is TRBJ2-7, with TRBD1 matching 8 bases. The J segment lost 7 bases and the V segment lost 9 bases, leaving 14 bases of the junction unmatched. This CDR3 has 14 residues. The germline V gene encodes CDR1 MNHEY and CDR2 SVGAGI. The CDR3 DNA follows: TGTGCCAGTTCCCCCCAGGGGGCTCTAGGGGAGCAGTACTTC. This sequence encodes CASSPQGALGEQYF.

The chain links TRBV18 to TRBJ1-5, with D maybe TRBD1 (5 bases). V lost 4 bases and J 4 bases, leaving 17 bases between the germline ends. Germline V gene lookup returns CDR1 KGHSH and CDR2 LQKENI. This CDR3 is 16 amino acids long. The CDR3 region has the DNA TGTGCCAGCTCACTAGGACACCCGACCCTTAATCAGCCCCAGCATTTT. Encoded protein: CASSLGHPTLNQPQHF.

Here the CDR3 DNA reads TGCAGCGTAGAGGCGGGTATAGATACGCAGTATTTT. It encodes CSVEAGIDTQYF. The chain employs TRBV29-1 and TRBJ2-3; tentatively, D is TRBD2 (5 bases). The CDR3 sequence is 12 residues long. Germline V gives CDR1 SQVTM, CDR2 ANQGSEA. The germline V and J ends were trimmed by 6 bases and 5 bases, with 12 bases remaining between them.

The chain joins TRBV7-9 to TRBJ2-1; 8 bases line up with TRBD1. The CDR3 loop spans 15 amino acids. Unmatched junction bases numbered 10, after V lost 5 bases and J lost 7 bases. Germline lookup yields CDR1 SEHNR and CDR2 FQNEAQ (reference sequence). This CDR3 reads CASSDDRGGINEQFF. In nucleotides, the CDR3 is TGTGCCAGCAGCGACGACAGGGGAGGTATAAATGAGCAGTTCTTC.

For the CDR3, the DNA is TGTGCCAGCAGGGGGACAGGGAATAGCAATCAGCCCCAGCATTTT. Protein: CASRGTGNSNQPQHF. J is TRBJ1-5 and V is TRBV2; TRBD1 matches 9 bases. Germline CDR1 and CDR2: SNHLY and FYNNEI. The length of the CDR3 is 15 residues. Trimming cost V 6 bases and J 0 bases; bases outside gene matches: 3.

This chain connects TRBV10-1 to TRBJ2-7, with 10 bases lining up with TRBD1. Trimming removed 4 bases from V and 5 bases from J; junction bases left unmatched: 5. The CDR3 runs 14 residues. Germline values: CDR1 WNHNN, CDR2 SYGVQD (reference sequence). The CDR3, as DNA: TGCGCCAGCAGTGGAGGGACAGGGGACCACGAGCAGTACTTC. Protein product: CASSGGTGDHEQYF.

The CDR3 DNA follows: TGTGCCAGCAGCTTGGGGGGGTTTAACTATGGCTACACCTTC. Translating it yields CASSLGGFNYGYTF. The V and J genes are TRBV7-8 and TRBJ1-2, with D perhaps TRBD1 (5 bases). Germline V gives CDR1 SGHVS, CDR2 FQNEAQ. CDR3 size: 14 residues. Trimming shortened V by 3 bases and J by 1 base, and 9 bases separated the two germline ends.

The V call is TRBV5-6, the J call TRBJ1-1; D is unresolved. Trimming left V 3 bases short and J 0 bases short, with 12 bases between. The germline gives CDR1 SGHDT, CDR2 YYEEEE. The CDR3 has 15 residues. Here the CDR3 reads CASSSGVVLNTEAFF. The DNA for the CDR3 is TGTGCCAGCAGCTCCGGGGTGGTGCTGAACACTGAAGCTTTCTTT.

The chain uses TRBV4-1 and TRBJ1-1, with TRBD1 identical over 7 bases. Trimming cost V 4 bases and J 4 bases; bases outside gene matches: 6. Germline CDR1 is MGHRA and CDR2 is YSYEKL. This CDR3 region has 14 residues. CDR3 bases: TGCGCCAGCAGCCCACCGGGACAGATCACTGAAGCTTTCTTT. It codes for CASSPPGQITEAFF.

V is TRBV5-5 and J is TRBJ2-5; D is uncertain. Deletions cut 4 bases from V and 4 bases from J, with 8 bases between. CDR3 length: 12 amino acids. The germline V gene has CDR1 SGHKS and CDR2 YYEKEE (reference sequence). The CDR3 coding sequence is TGTGCCAGCAGCCCTAATCGAGAGACCCAGTACTTC. Translated: CASSPNRETQYF.

This sequence joins TRBV7-9 and TRBJ1-2; TRBD1 agrees at 8 bases. Trimming at V came to 5 bases and at J to 4 bases, leaving 3 bases not matched to a gene. The CDR3 totals 13 residues. CDR1 is SEHNR, CDR2 FQNEAQ, per germline (reference sequence). The CDR3 loop reads CASSGTGLYGYTF. In DNA, the CDR3 is TGTGCCAGCAGCGGGACAGGACTCTATGGCTACACCTTC.

The chain employs TRBV12-5 and TRBJ2-2, with 8 bases identical to TRBD1. V gave up 7 bases and J gave up 4 bases; unmatched junction bases: 5. Per germline, CDR1 LGHNT and CDR2 FRNRAP. The length of the CDR3 is 14 residues. CDR3 nucleotide sequence: TGTGCTAGTGACCTTCAGGGGGCCACCGGGGAGCTGTTTTTT. Its protein is CASDLQGATGELFF.

The genes are TRBV4-1 and TRBJ1-1; D not certain. The CDR3 consists of 13 residues. The germline V gene has CDR1 MGHRA and CDR2 YSYEKL. The V and J ends lost 3 bases and 5 bases respectively, with 10 bases between them. CDR3 bases: TGCGCCAGCAGCCAGTTTGGGAGGACTGAAGCTTTCTTT. Its protein is CASSQFGRTEAFF.

This sequence joins TRBV24-1 and TRBJ2-1; 14 bases are shared with TRBD2. After removal of 10 bases from V and 7 bases from J, the junction contained 2 bases not matched to a gene. The CDR3 runs to 13 residues. The germline gives CDR1 KGHDR, CDR2 SFDVKD. CDR3 DNA sequence: TGTGCCACGGGACTAGCGGGAGCAAATGAGCAGTTCTTC. This sequence encodes CATGLAGANEQFF.

The CDR3 coding sequence is TGTGCCAGCACCTGGTGGGACAGGGACACCGGGGAGCTGTTTTTT. It encodes CASTWWDRDTGELFF. J is TRBJ2-2 and V is TRBV7-9; 9 positions match TRBD1. CDR1 and CDR2 from the germline V gene are SEHNR and FQNEAQ (reference sequence). The CDR3 spans 15 residues. With 7 bases clipped from V and 3 bases from J, the junction kept 6 bases outside the gene matches.

This chain links TRBV4-1 with TRBJ2-7, with 8 bases fitting TRBD2. This CDR3 contains 15 residues. Losses at the gene ends were 0 bases for V and 6 bases for J; bases not matched to a gene: 7. Germline assignment: CDR1 MGHRA and CDR2 YSYEKL. CDR3 sequence: CASSQEGSGTIEQYF. The CDR3 nucleotides read TGCGCCAGCAGCCAAGAGGGTAGCGGGACCATCGAGCAGTACTTC.

V gene TRBV5-8 combines with J gene TRBJ1-1; D is ambiguous. This CDR3 comprises 15 residues. Germline V gene sequence: CDR1 SGHTS, CDR2 YDEGEE. V dropped 0 bases and J dropped 4 bases, with 13 bases sitting between them. The CDR3 is CASSLGTLGGTEAFF. For the CDR3, the DNA is TGTGCCAGCAGCTTGGGGACGCTCGGAGGCACTGAAGCTTTCTTT.

The genes are TRBV4-1 and TRBJ1-2, with 8 bases that match TRBD1. Germline values: CDR1 MGHRA, CDR2 YSYEKL. V lost 5 bases to trimming and J lost 7 bases; unmatched junction nucleotides: 9. The CDR3 sequence is 14 residues long. CDR3 loop: CASSSFGRGLGYTF. CDR3 coding DNA: TGCGCCAGCAGCTCTTTCGGCAGGGGGCTTGGCTACACCTTC.

There are a few counts of this clone. This chain joins TRBV3-1 (or the pseudogene TRBV3-2) and TRBJ2-5; D gene ambiguous. Trimming removed 3 bases from V and 3 bases from J, with 5 bases in between. CDR1 LGHDT and CDR2 YNNKEL come from the germline V gene (reference sequence). The CDR3 runs 12 residues. CDR3 DNA sequence: TGTGCCAGCAGCCAGATAGAAGAGACCCAGTACTTC. This gives the protein CASSQIEETQYF.

Written as DNA, the CDR3 is TGTGCCAGCAGTCGGACAAGTTTCAATGAAAAACTGTTTTTT. Translated, it gives CASSRTSFNEKLFF. The V gene is TRBV6-2 or TRBV6-3, the J gene TRBJ1-4; possible D gene TRBD1, 5 bases. Germline values: CDR1 MNHEY, CDR2 SVGEGT. The CDR3 loop spans 14 amino acids. Trimming took 5 bases from V and 5 from J, leaving 12 bases between them.

V is TRBV4-2 and J is TRBJ2-3; D perhaps matches TRBD1 (6 bases). Looked up from germline, CDR1 is LGHNA and CDR2 is YNFKEQ. This CDR3 spans 14 amino acids. The V and J ends lost 0 bases and 3 bases respectively, with 7 bases between them. The CDR3 loop reads CASSQEGGTDTQYF. In DNA, the CDR3 is TGTGCCAGCAGCCAAGAAGGGGGTACAGATACGCAGTATTTT.

The chain employs TRBV29-1 and TRBJ2-1; 7 bases agree with TRBD2. V gave up 6 bases and J gave up 8 bases; unmatched junction bases: 4. There are 11 residues in the CDR3. The V gene's germline CDR1 is SQVTM and CDR2 ANQGSEA. CDR3 DNA: TGCAGCGTAGATAGCGGGTATGAGCAGTTCTTC. Translation gives CSVDSGYEQFF.

V gene TRBV27 combines with J gene TRBJ1-2, with 8 nucleotides matching TRBD1. The CDR3 runs to 14 residues. Per the germline V gene, CDR1 is MNHEY and CDR2 is SMNVEV (reference sequence). V was pared by 7 bases and J by 4 bases, with 8 bases of the junction left unmatched. CDR3 nucleotide sequence: TGTGCCAGCAAGGGGACAGGATCTTTCTATGGCTACACCTTC. This encodes CASKGTGSFYGYTF.